These 9 T cell receptor beta chains were all obtained from the same sample, sequenced in a study of Ad26.COV2.S vaccination and SARS-CoV-2 variants. Data came from immunoSEQ multiplex PCR; TCRdb stores just in-frame clones and leaves some out. The table records about 180,000 clones, around nine tenths of them present only once. The sample consisted of peripheral blood, taken after recovery from COVID-19. The receptors stem from a human donor who had recovered from COVID-19.

About this clone itself: This specimen includes other DNA sequences encoding the same CDR3. V usage is TRBV28 and J usage is TRBJ1-5, with a weak D call TRBD1 (5 bases). Germline CDR1 reads MDHEN; CDR2 reads SYDVKM. This CDR3 spans 15 amino acids. Trimming shortened V by 2 bases and J by 4 bases, and 12 bases separated the two germline ends. This chain's CDR3 is CASSLGRGGNQPQHF. DNA for the CDR3: TGTGCCAGCAGTTTAGGGCGCGGGGGGAATCAGCCCCAGCATTTT.

The chain links TRBV30 to TRBJ1-2; the match to TRBD1 covers 7 bases. The trim removed 4 bases at V and 4 bases at J, leaving 6 bases unmatched. Germline V gives CDR1 GTSNPN, CDR2 SVGIG (reference sequence). This CDR3 is built from 13 residues. CDR3 loop: CAWMGQNLYGYTF. The CDR3 region has the DNA TGTGCCTGGATGGGACAGAACCTCTATGGCTACACCTTC.

The rearrangement joins TRBV5-4 to TRBJ2-5; 7 bases fit TRBD2. The CDR3 contains 16 residues. CDR1 is SGHNT, CDR2 YYREEE, per germline (reference sequence). V dropped 4 bases and J dropped 5; count of bases not matched to a gene: 14. For the CDR3, the DNA is TGTGCCAGCAGCCCCGAGGCAACAAGGGGAGGGGAGACCCAGTACTTC. Translation gives CASSPEATRGGETQYF.

The V and J genes are TRBV5-4 and TRBJ1-2, with TRBD1 matching 8 bases. This CDR3 has 16 amino acids. CDR1 SGHNT and CDR2 YYREEE come from the germline V gene (reference sequence). With 4 bases clipped from V and 2 bases from J, the junction kept 10 bases outside the gene matches. CDR3 DNA: TGTGCCAGCAGCCTGGGACAGGCCGCGGTCAACTATGGCTACACCTTC. Translation gives CASSLGQAAVNYGYTF.

The rearrangement uses TRBV28 and TRBJ1-5, with D perhaps matching TRBD1 (5 bases). V lost 7 bases and J lost 7, with 11 bases in between. The CDR3 length is 12 residues. CDR1 and CDR2 (germline): MDHEN, SYDVKM. The CDR3 DNA follows: TGTGCCAGCAAACTTGGGGGGCAGCCCCAGCATTTT. It codes for CASKLGGQPQHF.

The gene calls are TRBV4-1 and TRBJ2-3; 7 bases line up with TRBD2. CDR1 is MGHRA, CDR2 YSYEKL, per germline. J gave up 3 bases and V 3 bases, and 0 bases lay outside the gene matches. This CDR3 contains 13 residues. CDR3 DNA: TGCGCCAGCAGCCAGGGACTAACAGATACGCAGTATTTT. This sequence encodes CASSQGLTDTQYF.

CDR3 amino acids: CASGLGPANEKLFF. CDR3 DNA sequence: TGTGCCAGTGGGCTGGGGCCGGCTAATGAAAAACTGTTTTTT. The V call is TRBV19, the J call TRBJ1-4, with D perhaps matching TRBD1 (5 bases). CDR3 size: 14 residues. Germline CDR1 LNHDA, CDR2 SQIVND (reference sequence). Trimming took 8 bases from V and 3 from J, leaving 13 bases between them. Supplemented by reference TRBV19 and TRBJ1-4, the full variable domain reads DGGITQSPKYLFRKEGQNVTLSCEQNLNHDAMYWYRQDPGQGLRLIYYSQIVNDFQKGDIAEGYSVSREKKESFPLTVTSAQKNPTAFYLCASGLGPANEKLFFGSGTQLSVL.

The V gene is TRBV27, the J gene TRBJ2-1, with 8 bases matching TRBD2. Germline CDR1 reads MNHEY; CDR2 reads SMNVEV (reference sequence). The junction had 11 bases not matched to a gene; V was cut back by 5 bases and J by 8 bases. CDR3 length: 15 amino acids. The CDR3 DNA is TGTGCCAGCAGTCTGCGGGGGGTCGGTTTTGATGAGCAGTTCTTC. Translating gives CASSLRGVGFDEQFF.

V usage is TRBV7-9 and J usage is TRBJ1-5; D not resolved. Germline CDR1 and CDR2: SEHNR and FQNEAQ (reference sequence). The CDR3 sequence is 14 residues long. V was trimmed by 1 base and J by 1 base, leaving 5 bases between them. CDR3 amino acids: CASSLEGSNQPQHF. CDR3 DNA sequence: TGTGCCAGCAGCTTAGAAGGGAGCAATCAGCCCCAGCATTTT.